The 11 T cell receptor beta chains reported below all come from one sample, sequenced in a study of cytomegalovirus exposure and HLA in healthy donors. PCR primers comprised 60 Vbeta and 13 Jbeta primers. TCRdb's copy holds only in-frame clones and misses some; the assay was immunoSEQ multiplex PCR. The sample consists of about 150,000 clones, roughly 80% of them appearing once. Sequencing used PBMCs. These receptors all come from a woman between 35 and 50 years old in good health and CMV-seropositive.

The V and J genes are TRBV2 and TRBJ1-5; 7 bases are shared with TRBD1. The germline V gene encodes CDR1 SNHLY and CDR2 FYNNEI. This CDR3 is 14 amino acids long. V dropped 2 bases and J dropped 3; count of bases not matched to a gene: 1. The CDR3 nucleotides read TGTGCCAGCAGTGAAACAGGGGTCAATCAGCCCCAGCATTTT. As protein: CASSETGVNQPQHF.

The rearrangement links TRBV29-1 to TRBJ1-1, with D unresolved. The germline V gene encodes CDR1 SQVTM and CDR2 ANQGSEA. The CDR3 is 11 amino acids. V was shortened by 4 bases and J by 9 bases, with 12 bases between the two germline ends. The DNA of the CDR3 is TGCAGCGTTGTTGGCCAGATCCAAGCTTTCTTT. Residues: CSVVGQIQAFF.

A single count supports this clone. V usage is TRBV5-5 and J usage is TRBJ2-4, with D perhaps matching TRBD2 (6 bases). This CDR3 comprises 16 residues. Trimming stripped 0 bases from V and 2 bases from J, with 12 bases between. Germline V CDR1 and CDR2: SGHKS, YYEKEE (reference sequence). The CDR3 spells CASSLDLASSKNIQYF. The DNA for the CDR3 is TGTGCCAGCAGCTTGGACCTAGCGAGTTCCAAAAACATTCAGTACTTC.

V usage is TRBV10-3 and J usage is TRBJ2-7, with 10 bases aligning to TRBD2. Looked up from germline, CDR1 is ENHRY and CDR2 is SYGVKD. V shed 6 bases, J shed 6 bases, and the junction held 11 bases outside the gene matches. The CDR3 length is 15 residues. The CDR3 here is CAISPFSGRAGEQYF. The DNA for the CDR3 is TGTGCCATCAGCCCCTTCAGCGGGAGGGCCGGCGAGCAGTACTTC.

This chain joins TRBV30 and TRBJ2-3; 10 nucleotides align to TRBD2. Germline CDR1 and CDR2: GTSNPN and SVGIG (reference sequence). The V segment lost 0 bases and the J segment 5 bases; nucleotides outside the gene matches: 11. CDR3 length: 17 amino acids. The CDR3 loop reads CAWSVLRAGGGRDTQYF. In DNA form, the CDR3 reads TGTGCCTGGAGTGTACTTCGAGCGGGAGGGGGTCGAGATACGCAGTATTTT.

This chain links TRBV2 with TRBJ2-7; 7 bases map to TRBD2. This CDR3 comprises 14 residues. CDR1 is SNHLY and CDR2 is FYNNEI in the germline V gene. The junction had 4 bases not matched to a gene; V was cut back by 3 bases and J by 2 bases. For the CDR3, the DNA is TGTGCCAGCAGTGATGGACTAGACACCTACGAGCAGTACTTC. Protein product: CASSDGLDTYEQYF.

V is TRBV9 and J is TRBJ2-3; 10 bases align to TRBD1. This CDR3 has 16 amino acids. The J segment lost 1 base and the V segment lost 3 bases, leaving 5 bases of the junction unmatched. CDR1 and CDR2 from the germline V gene are SGDLS and YYNGEE. The CDR3 spells CASSGDRGRGTDTQYF. CDR3 DNA: TGTGCCAGCAGCGGGGACAGGGGACGGGGCACAGATACGCAGTATTTT.

There are a few counts of this clone. V is TRBV6-1 and J is TRBJ1-1; 9 bases fit TRBD1. The CDR3 spans 13 residues. V dropped 6 bases and J dropped 4; count of bases not matched to a gene: 3. Per the germline V gene, CDR1 is MNHNS and CDR2 is SASEGT. The CDR3 nucleotides read TGTGCCAGCAGACAGGGGGCTTTCACTGAAGCTTTCTTT. This translates into CASRQGAFTEAFF.

The chain joins TRBV28 to TRBJ1-5, with a weak D call TRBD1 (5 bases). The ends were cut back, 7 bases at V and 3 bases at J, with 10 bases in the middle. CDR3 length: 13 residues. Per the germline V gene, CDR1 is MDHEN and CDR2 is SYDVKM. CDR3: CASIQAPNQPQHF. For the CDR3, the DNA is TGTGCCAGCATACAGGCACCCAATCAGCCCCAGCATTTT.

This CDR3 is CASSLGPAGGNTGELFF. The CDR3 DNA follows: TGTGCCAGCAGCTTAGGCCCAGCGGGGGGGAACACCGGGGAGCTGTTTTTT. V usage is TRBV7-6 and J usage is TRBJ2-2, with TRBD2 matching 9 bases. The CDR3 runs 17 residues. V lost 1 base and J lost 1; bases outside the gene matches: 4. Germline V gene sequence: CDR1 SGHVS, CDR2 FNYEAQ.

The rearrangement uses TRBV7-6 and TRBJ2-5, with 9 bases fitting TRBD2. The end of the DNA is better explained by TRBJ2-7, so the J call may be wrong. The CDR3 spans 16 residues. The germline gives CDR1 SGHVS, CDR2 FNYEAQ. The CDR3 is CASSLLEREANYEQYF. The CDR3 DNA sequence: TGTGCCAGCAGCTTACTCGAGCGGGAGGCCAACTACGAGCAGTACTTC.